The present T cell receptor (beta chain) was sequenced within a study of T cell changes during pregnancy in multiple sclerosis. Unmatched junction bases numbered 8, after V lost 3 bases and J lost 7 bases. There are 15 residues in the CDR3. The germline CDR1 and CDR2 sequences are LGHNA and YSLEER. Libraries were prepared by immunoSEQ multiplex PCR; TCRdb keeps only in-frame clonotypes and omits some of them. The sample includes 35,000 or so clones, around 89% seen only once; the top ten take approximately 10%. The sequencing here drew on CD8+ T cells from peripheral blood mononuclear cells, taken in the third trimester of pregnancy. The receptor comes from a female donor with multiple sclerosis, enrolled in a pregnancy study. The chain carries TRBV4-3 and TRBJ2-4; 8 positions match TRBD1. CDR3 in amino acids: CASSQTTGAPNIQYF. CDR3 in DNA: TGCGCCAGCAGCCAGACGACAGGGGCTCCGAACATTCAGTACTTC.